What follows is one T cell receptor (beta chain) and its context. Its matching antigen is unknown. At one of its ends the junction is not consistent with the germline gene, which may arise from a read error. Study-wide results and limits: Tumor Tregs overlapped most with tumor, then blood, naive CD4+ cells. In terms of TCR gene usage, tumor memory CD4+ T cells clustered together with blood and lymph node memory CD4+ cells, as well as with lymph node naive CD4+ cells.

After constant-region reverse-primer amplification, full-length variable regions underwent semi-nested PCR with Nested Universal Primer A. TCRdb fed the 5' RACE reads into MiXCR, producing one record per CDR3 protein. The table lists approximately 12,000 distinct CDR3 sequences, roughly 51% of them singletons. Treg sorting used a CD4+CD25+CD127-/low gate. The CDR3 has 17 amino acids. Germline V gene sequence: CDR1 MGHDK, CDR2 SYGVNS. Sequencing input: tumor-infiltrating Tregs sorted from the breast tumor. The genes are TRBV25-1 and TRBJ1-1; 8 bases line up with TRBD1. This TCR came from a female donor with breast cancer. The CDR3 DNA reads TGTGCCAGCAGTGCCAACCCGTTGACAGGGGATGGGACTGAAGCTTACTTT. It translates to CASSANPLTGDGTEAYF.